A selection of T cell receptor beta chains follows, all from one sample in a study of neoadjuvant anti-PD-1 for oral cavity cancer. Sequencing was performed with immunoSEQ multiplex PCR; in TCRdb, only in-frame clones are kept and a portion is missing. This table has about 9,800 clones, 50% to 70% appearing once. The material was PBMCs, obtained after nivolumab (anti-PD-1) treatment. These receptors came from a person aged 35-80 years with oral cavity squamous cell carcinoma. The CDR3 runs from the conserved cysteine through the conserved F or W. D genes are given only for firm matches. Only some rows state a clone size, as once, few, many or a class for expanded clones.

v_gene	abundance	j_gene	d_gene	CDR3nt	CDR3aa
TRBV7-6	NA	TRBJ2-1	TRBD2	TGTGCCAGCAGCGGAATTAGCGGGGGGGCAGGGAATGAGCAGTTCTTC	CASSGISGGAGNEQFF
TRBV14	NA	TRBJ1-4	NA	TGCGCCAGCATAAGGGGCTTTCGTGAAAAACTGTTTTTT	CASIRGFREKLFF
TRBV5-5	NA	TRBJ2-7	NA	TGTGCCAGCAGCTTCAGGTTATCCTACGAGCAGTACTTC	CASSFRLSYEQYF
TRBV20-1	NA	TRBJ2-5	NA	TGCAGTGCTAGGGCTGCGGAGACCCAGTACTTC	CSARAAETQYF
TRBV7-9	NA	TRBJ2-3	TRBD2	TGTGCCAGCAGACGGACTAGCGGGTCTAGCACAGATACGCAGTATTTT	CASRRTSGSSTDTQYF
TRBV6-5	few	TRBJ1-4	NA	TGTGCCAGCCGCTTGGGGGCGACTAATGAAAAACTGTTTTTT	CASRLGATNEKLFF
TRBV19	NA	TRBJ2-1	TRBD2	TGTGCCAGTAGTATAGATGGACTAGCGGGAAGGGATGAGCAGTTCTTC	CASSIDGLAGRDEQFF
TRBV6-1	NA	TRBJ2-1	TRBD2	TGTGCCAGTGCAGGGACTAGCGGGAGTCAGCAGTTCTTC	CASAGTSGSQQFF
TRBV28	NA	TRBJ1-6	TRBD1	TGTGCCAGCAGTAAGGACAGGGGAGCGCCTAGGAATTCACCCCTCCACTTT	CASSKDRGAPRNSPLHF
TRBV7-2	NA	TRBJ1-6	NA	TGTGCCAGCAGCTTGGGGGTACAGGGAACACCCCTCCACTTT	CASSLGVQGTPLHF
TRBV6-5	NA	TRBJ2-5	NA	TGTGCCAGCAGTGGTCAGGGGCATGGAGAGACCCAGTACTTC	CASSGQGHGETQYF
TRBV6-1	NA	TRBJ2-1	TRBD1	TGTGCCAGCATCTGGACAGGGAACTCCTACAATGAGCAGTTCTTC	CASIWTGNSYNEQFF
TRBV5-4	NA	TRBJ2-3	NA	TGTGCCAGCAGCTCCGGTCGGAGGGGAGATACGCAGTATTTT	CASSSGRRGDTQYF
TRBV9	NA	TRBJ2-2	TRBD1	TGTGCCAGCAGCGTAGAGACAGGGGGCTCCGGGGAGCTGTTTTTT	CASSVETGGSGELFF
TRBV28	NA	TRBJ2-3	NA	TGTGCCAGCAGTTTGGGGGAATTCACAGATACGCAGTATTTT	CASSLGEFTDTQYF
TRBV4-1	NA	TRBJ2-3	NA	TGCGCCAGCAGTTACGGCCAAATCCCCACAGATACGCAGTATTTT	CASSYGQIPTDTQYF
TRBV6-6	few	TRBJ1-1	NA	TGTGCCAGCACTTTCCAGGGGGAAGCTTTCTTT	CASTFQGEAFF
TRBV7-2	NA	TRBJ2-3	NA	TGTGCCAGCAGTCCGCAGGGGCGGTTCACAGATACGCAGTATTTT	CASSPQGRFTDTQYF
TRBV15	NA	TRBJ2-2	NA	TGTGCCACCAGCACCTCGACAGAGCCCGGGGAGCTGTTTTTT	CATSTSTEPGELFF
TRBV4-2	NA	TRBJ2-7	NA	TGTGCCAGCAGCCCTTCACTCGGCCCGGCAACCTACGAGCAGTACTTC	CASSPSLGPATYEQYF
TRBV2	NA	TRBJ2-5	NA	TGTGCCAGCAGTGGAGACTATGGAGAGACCCAGTACTTC	CASSGDYGETQYF
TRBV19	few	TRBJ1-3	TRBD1	TGTGCCAGTAGTTGGACAGGAGGAAACACCATATATTTT	CASSWTGGNTIYF
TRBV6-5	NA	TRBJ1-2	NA	TGTGCCAGCAGTCGAACGATTACAGGGAAAGGCTACACCTTC	CASSRTITGKGYTF
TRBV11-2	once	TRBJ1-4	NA	TGTGCCAGCAGACGTCCGGGGGCAACTAATGAAAAACTGTTTTTT	CASRRPGATNEKLFF
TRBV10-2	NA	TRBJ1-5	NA	TGCGCCAGCAGTGACACATATAGCAATCAGCCCCAGCATTTT	CASSDTYSNQPQHF
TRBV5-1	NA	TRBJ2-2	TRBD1	TGCGCCAGCAGCCCCCGGGACAGGGGCATCACCGGGGAGCTGTTTTTT	CASSPRDRGITGELFF
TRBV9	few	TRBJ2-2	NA	TGTGCCAGCAGCGTACGGCAGCGGCCGGGCACCGGGGAGCTGTTTTTT	CASSVRQRPGTGELFF
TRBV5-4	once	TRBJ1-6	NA	TGTGCCAGCAGCTTGCGGTTACTTGACTCACCCCTCCACTTT	CASSLRLLDSPLHF
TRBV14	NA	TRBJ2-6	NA	TGTGCCAGCAGCCAAGTATTCTCTGGGGCCAACGTCCTGACTTTC	CASSQVFSGANVLTF
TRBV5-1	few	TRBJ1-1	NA	TGCGCCAGCAGCTTGGATGGGAGACCAAACACTGAAGCTTTCTTT	CASSLDGRPNTEAFF
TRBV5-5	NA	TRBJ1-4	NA	TGTGCCAGCAGCTTGGGCCCAGAGAGGGAAAAACTGTTTTTT	CASSLGPEREKLFF
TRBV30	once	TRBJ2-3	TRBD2	TGTGCCTGGAGTAGCGGGACTTTCGCAGATACGCAGTATTTT	CAWSSGTFADTQYF
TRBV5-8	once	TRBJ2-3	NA	TGTGCCAGCGTTAAACTTATTGACACGACGAAAGGCGATACGCAGTATTTT	CASVKLIDTTKGDTQYF
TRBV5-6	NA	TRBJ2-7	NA	TGTGCCAGCAGCTTGGCCCCAGGGGCCCCCTACGAGCAGTACTTC	CASSLAPGAPYEQYF
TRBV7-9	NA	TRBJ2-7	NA	TGTGCCAGCAGCTTAACGGGGTCCGAGCAGTACTTC	CASSLTGSEQYF
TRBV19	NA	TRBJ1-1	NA	TGTGCCAGTAGTTCGGACAGATTAACTGAAGCTTTCTTT	CASSSDRLTEAFF
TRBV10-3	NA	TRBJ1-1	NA	TGTGCCATCAGTGAGTCTAGTGGGGTAAGGGAGTTAACTGAAGCTTTCTTT	CAISESSGVRELTEAFF
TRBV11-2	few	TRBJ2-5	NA	TGTGCCAGCAGCATCGGGGAGACCCAGTACTTC	CASSIGETQYF
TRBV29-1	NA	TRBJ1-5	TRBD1	TGCAGCGTTACCGGGACAGGGTCCAATCAGCCCCAGCATTTT	CSVTGTGSNQPQHF
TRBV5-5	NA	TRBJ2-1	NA	TGTGCCAGCAGCCGTTTTGGGGGAACTTCCTCCTACAATGAGCAGTTCTTC	CASSRFGGTSSYNEQFF
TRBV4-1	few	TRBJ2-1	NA	TGCGCCAGCAGCCAAGATGATCCCCTCCAGAGCTCCTACAATGAGCAGTTCTTC	CASSQDDPLQSSYNEQFF
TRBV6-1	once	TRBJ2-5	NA	TGTGCCAGCAGTGTCCAGGGACCTCAAACCCAGTACTTC	CASSVQGPQTQYF
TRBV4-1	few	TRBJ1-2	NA	TGCGCCAGCAGCCACCCCAGGGGCGGCTACACCTTC	CASSHPRGGYTF
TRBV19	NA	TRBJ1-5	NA	TGTGCCAGTAGTACGGACCCCGGAAGCAATCAGCCCCAGCATTTT	CASSTDPGSNQPQHF
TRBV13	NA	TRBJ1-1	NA	TGTGCCAGCAGCTTAGGCGGGATGAACACTGAAGCTTTCTTT	CASSLGGMNTEAFF
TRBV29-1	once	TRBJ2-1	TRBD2	TGCAGCGCCCGAGCCCTTACTAGCGGGGGGAGCTCCTACAATGAGCAGTTCTTC	CSARALTSGGSSYNEQFF
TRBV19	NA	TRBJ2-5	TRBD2	TGTGCCAGTAGTCCAGCGGGAGTTGGTTCGGAGACCCAGTACTTC	CASSPAGVGSETQYF
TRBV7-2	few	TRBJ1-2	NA	TGTGCCAGCAGCTTAGAACAGGGAGCGGGCGGCTACACCTTC	CASSLEQGAGGYTF
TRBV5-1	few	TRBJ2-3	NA	TGCGCCAGCAGCTTGGACCAGGGGACAGATACGCAGTATTTT	CASSLDQGTDTQYF
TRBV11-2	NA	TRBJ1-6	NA	TGTGCCAGCTGTATATTTCACGGGAATTCACCCCTCCACTTT	CASCIFHGNSPLHF
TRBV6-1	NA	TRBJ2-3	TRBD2	TGTGCCAGCAGTGAAACGATCGCGGGAGGCACAGATACGCAGTATTTT	CASSETIAGGTDTQYF
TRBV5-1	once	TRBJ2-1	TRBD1	TGCGCCAGCGAACTGGACAGGTCTAGTTTCAATGAGCAGTTCTTC	CASELDRSSFNEQFF
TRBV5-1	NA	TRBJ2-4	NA	TGCGCCAGCAGCTTGGAGCCGGGGAGTTCCAAAAACATTCAGTACTTC	CASSLEPGSSKNIQYF
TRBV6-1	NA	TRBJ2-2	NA	TGTGCCAGCAGTGATTCCGCCAGGGGCAGCACCGGGGAGCTGTTTTTT	CASSDSARGSTGELFF
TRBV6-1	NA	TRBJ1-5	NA	TGTGCCAGCAGTGAAGTCAAAGGGACATTAAGCAATCAGCCCCAGCATTTT	CASSEVKGTLSNQPQHF
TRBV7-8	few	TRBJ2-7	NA	TGTGCCAGCAGCCGAGGACTGAATTACGAGCAGTACTTC	CASSRGLNYEQYF
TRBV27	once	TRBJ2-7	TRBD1	TGTGCCAGCAGTTCCCGGGACAGGGGTATCTACGAGCAGTACTTC	CASSSRDRGIYEQYF